The 29 T cell receptor beta chains below all came from one sample that was sequenced in a study of T cell repertoires in cytomegalovirus infection. No antigen is known for these receptors. In TCRdb, the reads were re-called with MiXCR into one record per CDR3 protein. The sample consists of around 750,000 distinct CDR3 sequences, about 31% of them appearing once. Sequences were derived from cultured CD8+ T cells from PBMCs, sampled from culture after CMV antigen stimulation. These receptors all come from a human donor in good health (CMV status not recorded). Some clones in this sample may be carry-over from other donors' samples.

The chain combines TRBV27 with TRBJ2-3; a weak D match, TRBD2 (6 bases). Deletions cut 2 bases from V and 4 bases from J, with 13 bases between. The CDR3 spans 15 residues. The germline V gene has CDR1 MNHEY and CDR2 SMNVEV (reference sequence). This CDR3 is CASSLIAGRADTQYF. The CDR3, as DNA: TGTGCCAGCAGTTTAATTGCGGGGCGGGCAGATACGCAGTATTTT.

This chain connects TRBV19 to TRBJ2-7; TRBD2 is a possible D gene (5 bases). V shed 3 bases and J shed 1 base, with 10 bases lying between them. The CDR3 consists of 14 residues. Germline V gene lookup returns CDR1 LNHDA and CDR2 SQIVND (reference sequence). CDR3 protein: CASSILSGSYEQYV. CDR3 sequence (DNA): TGTGCCAGTAGTATTTTGAGCGGTTCCTACGAGCAGTACGTC.

The V and J genes are TRBV19 and TRBJ1-6, with D tentatively TRBD1 (5 bases). From germline, CDR1 is LNHDA and CDR2 SQIVND (reference sequence). Trimming removed 8 bases from V and 14 bases from J, with 25 bases in between. CDR3 length: 15 amino acids. DNA of the CDR3: TGTGCCAGTGGGTGGATCGGGACGGATCAACCATCCCTCCACTTT. Encoded protein: CASGWIGTDQPSLHF.

This clonotype was observed a handful of times. The V and J genes are TRBV6-6 and TRBJ2-2, with 7 bases that match TRBD2. Germline CDR1 is MNHNY and CDR2 is SVGAGI (reference sequence). The CDR3 consists of 16 residues. J lost 0 bases, V lost 0 bases, and 1 base had no gene match. CDR3 loop: CASSYSTSANTGELFF. The CDR3 region has the DNA TGTGCCAGCAGTTACTCTACTAGCGCGAACACCGGGGAGCTGTTTTTT.

As to this clonotype: An end of the junction differs from the germline gene, which may be a read error. The CDR3 DNA sequence: TGTGCCAGCAGCTTAGATCGCGTGAACACTGTAGCTTTCTTT. This codes for CASSLDRVNTVAFF. The V and J genes are TRBV7-8 and TRBJ1-1; D is undetermined. Germline CDR1 reads SGHVS; CDR2 reads FQNEAQ. There are 14 residues in the CDR3.

This clonotype has more than one count but fewer than ten. This rearrangement joins TRBV12-3 or TRBV12-4 to TRBJ1-1; D remains unclear. The CDR3 is 15 amino acids. V lost 5 bases, J lost 4 bases, and 17 bases lay in between. The CDR3 region is CASSPRGIGITEAFF. DNA of the CDR3: TGTGCCAGCAGTCCCCGGGGTATAGGGATCACTGAAGCTTTCTTT.

V gene TRBV27 combines with J gene TRBJ2-3, with D perhaps TRBD2 (5 bases). The germline gives CDR1 MNHEY, CDR2 SMNVEV (reference sequence). The V and J ends lost 5 bases and 5 bases respectively, with 11 bases between them. The CDR3 is made up of 13 amino acids. DNA of the CDR3: TGTGCCAGCAGTATTACTAGAGTAGATACGCAGTATTTT. Encoded protein: CASSITRVDTQYF.

This clonotype was observed a few times. The chain couples TRBV28 to TRBJ1-1; perhaps TRBD1 as D (5 bases). The CDR3 length is 13 residues. Germline loops: CDR1 MDHEN, CDR2 SYDVKM. The ends were cut back, 6 bases at V and 6 bases at J, with 14 bases in the middle. The CDR3 loop is CASSPGPLPEAFF. In DNA, the CDR3 is TGTGCCAGCAGCCCGGGACCGCTTCCTGAAGCTTTCTTT.

This clonotype was picked up a small number of times. The chain has TRBV12-3 or TRBV12-4 and TRBJ2-2; 8 bases agree with TRBD1. CDR3 length: 15 residues. J gave up 6 bases and V 5 bases, and 8 bases lay outside the gene matches. CDR3 sequence: CASSRTGRFPGELFF. The CDR3 DNA sequence: TGTGCCAGCAGTCGGACAGGGAGATTTCCCGGGGAGCTGTTTTTT.

This clonotype was found a few times. The V call is TRBV6-5, the J call TRBJ2-1, with TRBD1 identical over 11 bases. Germline V CDR1 and CDR2: MNHEY, SVGAGI. This CDR3 comprises 15 residues. Unmatched junction bases numbered 5, after V lost 2 bases and J lost 8 bases. The CDR3 DNA is TGTGCCAGCAGTTACCAGTGGACAGGGGGCGATGAGCAGTTCTTC. Amino acid sequence: CASSYQWTGGDEQFF.

This rearrangement joins TRBV20-1 to TRBJ2-7, with TRBD1 identical over 11 bases. CDR1 DFQATT and CDR2 SNEGSKA come from the germline V gene (reference sequence). V was clipped by 6 bases and J by 4 bases; unmatched bases: 5. The CDR3 has 13 residues. CDR3 sequence (DNA): TGCAGTGCGCGGACAGGGGGCGGATACGAGCAGTACTTC. Residues: CSARTGGGYEQYF.

V is TRBV29-1 and J is TRBJ1-1, with D uncertain. Germline CDR1 is SQVTM and CDR2 is ANQGSEA. The CDR3 runs to 11 residues. DNA of the CDR3: TGCAGTATTGGGTCGAACACTGAAGCTTTCTTT. It codes for CSIGSNTEAFF.

The J gene is TRBJ2-7, the V gene TRBV19, with unresolved D. The CDR3 spans 16 residues. CDR1 LNHDA and CDR2 SQIVND come from the germline V gene (reference sequence). V was pared by 3 bases and J by 2 bases, with 17 bases between. CDR3 nucleotides: TGTGCCAGTAGTATGCGGCAGAACCAAACTACCTACGAGCAGTACGTC. It specifies CASSMRQNQTTYEQYV.

The V gene is TRBV5-1, the J gene TRBJ2-4, with TRBD2 identical over 14 bases. V was pared by 3 bases and J by 2 bases, with 1 base of the junction left unmatched. Looked up from germline, CDR1 is SGHRS and CDR2 is YFSETQ. The CDR3 covers 16 residues. CDR3 sequence reads: CASSWTSGGTKNIQYF. The CDR3 DNA reads as TGCGCCAGCAGCTGGACTAGCGGGGGGACCAAAAACATTCAGTACTTC.

J is TRBJ2-1 and V is TRBV4-3; D is uncertain. Germline assignment: CDR1 LGHNA and CDR2 YSLEER. Trimming stripped 4 bases from V and 9 bases from J, with 13 bases between. CDR3 size: 13 residues. For the CDR3, the DNA is TGCGCCAGCAGCCCCTCCCCAAGACCTGAGCAGTTCTTC. Translation gives CASSPSPRPEQFF.

This clonotype appeared a few times. J is TRBJ1-2 and V is TRBV4-2; no clear D gene. The CDR3 extends over 15 amino acids. V shed 2 bases and J shed 8 bases, with 18 bases lying between them. Germline CDR1 and CDR2: LGHNA and YNFKEQ. CDR3 DNA: TGTGCCAGCAGCCAATCGCCCGGGGATTGGAGAGGCTACACCTTC. This encodes CASSQSPGDWRGYTF.

J is TRBJ2-1 and V is TRBV7-9; D is undetermined. V lost 3 bases and J lost 5, with 14 bases in between. This CDR3 region has 15 residues. Germline assignment: CDR1 SEHNR and CDR2 FQNEAQ (reference sequence). CDR3 loop: CASSFRQDGNNEQFF. The CDR3 DNA reads TGTGCCAGCAGCTTTCGACAAGACGGAAACAATGAGCAGTTCTTC. Drawing the rest from reference TRBV7-9 and TRBJ2-1, the complete variable domain is DTGVSQNPRHKITKRGQNVTFRCDPISEHNRLYWYRQTLGQGPEFLTYFQNEAQLEKSRLLSDRFSAERPKGSFSTLEIQRTEQGDSAMYLCASSFRQDGNNEQFFGPGTRLTVL.

This clonotype was detected ten times or more. The chain couples TRBV7-8 to TRBJ2-3; D is perhaps TRBD2 (6 bases). The germline V gene has CDR1 SGHVS and CDR2 FQNEAQ. The CDR3 is 16 amino acids. The ends were cut back, 1 base at V and 0 bases at J, with 11 bases in the middle. The CDR3 loop is CASSLVGGASTDTQYF. CDR3 DNA: TGTGCCAGCAGCTTAGTCGGAGGGGCGAGCACAGATACGCAGTATTTT.

This clonotype was observed at least ten times. The chain couples TRBV7-3 to TRBJ2-1; no reliable D call. The CDR3 has 14 amino acids. In germline, CDR1 is SGHTA, CDR2 FQGTGA. V lost 1 base to trimming and J lost 2 bases, with 6 bases between them. The CDR3 is CASSLIGPYNEQFF. The DNA for the CDR3 is TGTGCCAGCAGCTTAATAGGGCCCTACAATGAGCAGTTCTTC.

The V call is TRBV27, the J call TRBJ2-7, with D possibly being TRBD2 (6 bases). This CDR3 is built from 15 residues. CDR1 MNHEY and CDR2 SMNVEV come from the germline V gene (reference sequence). V was pared by 2 bases and J by 4 bases, with 15 bases between. The CDR3: CASSLGAGGAYEQYF. The CDR3 bases are TGTGCCAGCAGTTTAGGGGCCGGGGGTGCTTACGAGCAGTACTTC.

The chain joins TRBV4-1 to TRBJ1-4; D remains unclear. V gave up 4 bases and J gave up 8 bases, with 11 bases separating them. Germline V gene sequence: CDR1 MGHRA, CDR2 YSYEKL. The CDR3 spans 13 residues. Here the CDR3 DNA reads TGCGCCAGCAGCCTTCCATTGAGGGAAAAACTGTTTTTT. This encodes CASSLPLREKLFF.

This chain joins TRBV7-6 and TRBJ1-1; tentatively, D is TRBD1 (5 bases). Germline V CDR1 and CDR2: SGHVS, FNYEAQ. Trimming removed 1 base at V and 3 bases at J, with 9 bases between. The CDR3 sequence is 14 residues long. In DNA, the CDR3 is TGTGCCAGCAGCTTAGGAGGGGACTACACTGAAGCTTTCTTT. This translates into CASSLGGDYTEAFF.

This clonotype was detected ten times or more. The V and J genes are TRBV7-2 and TRBJ2-1; TRBD2 matches 11 bases. Germline loops: CDR1 SGHTA, CDR2 FQGNSA. The CDR3 has 17 residues. J lost 2 bases, V lost 1 base, and 4 bases had no gene match. CDR3 in amino acids: CASSLGLAGPPYNEQFF. CDR3 nucleotides: TGTGCCAGCAGCTTAGGACTAGCGGGGCCTCCCTACAATGAGCAGTTCTTC.

This clonotype was observed a handful of times. The chain combines TRBV24-1 with TRBJ2-2; maybe TRBD1 (6 bases). The CDR3 covers 17 residues. Germline V gene sequence: CDR1 KGHDR, CDR2 SFDVKD. Trimming took off 4 bases at V and 3 bases at J, with 17 bases between the two ends. CDR3 coding DNA: TGTGCCACCAGTGAGACCCTCCAGGGGCTGGACACCGGGGAGCTGTTTTTT. It yields the protein CATSETLQGLDTGELFF.

This clonotype has just a few counts. The J gene is TRBJ2-7, the V gene TRBV5-8; 10 bases are shared with TRBD1. After removal of 4 bases from V and 4 bases from J, the junction contained 11 bases not matched to a gene. CDR3 size: 16 residues. Germline CDR1 and CDR2: SGHTS and YDEGEE. The CDR3 loop reads CASSLTLTGGVYEQYF. The DNA for the CDR3 is TGTGCCAGCAGCCTAACCCTGACAGGGGGCGTTTACGAGCAGTACTTC.

Here the CDR3 DNA reads TGTGCCAGCTCACCTTATAAAAGCTCCTACAATGAGCAGTTCTTC. It encodes CASSPYKSSYNEQFF. V and J are TRBV18 and TRBJ2-1; D unresolved. Trimming removed 3 bases at V and 0 bases at J, with 9 bases between. The germline V gene has CDR1 KGHSH and CDR2 LQKENI. The CDR3 sequence is 15 residues long. Using reference TRBV18 and TRBJ2-1 for the parts outside the CDR3, the full variable domain is NAGVMQNPRHLVRRRGQEARLRCSPMKGHSHVYWYRQLPEEGLKFMVYLQKENIIDESGMPKERFSAEFPKEGPSILRIQQVVRGDSAAYFCASSPYKSSYNEQFFGPGTRLTVL.

The chain carries TRBV10-3 and TRBJ2-1; maybe TRBD1 (6 bases). From germline, CDR1 is ENHRY and CDR2 SYGVKD. This CDR3 comprises 13 residues. V was cut by 11 bases and J by 0 bases, with 11 bases left in between. The CDR3 nucleotides are TGTGCCTCCCGGGACATCTCCTACAATGAGCAGTTCTTC. Translating gives CASRDISYNEQFF.

This clonotype was counted many times. V usage is TRBV7-2 and J usage is TRBJ2-3, with 12 bases matching TRBD2. Germline CDR1 and CDR2: SGHTA and FQGNSA. Trimming removed 1 base from V and 4 bases from J; junction bases left unmatched: 3. The CDR3 extends over 16 amino acids. The CDR3 region has the DNA TGTGCCAGCAGCTTAGGACTAGCGGGGGCCGCAGATACGCAGTATTTT. It translates to CASSLGLAGAADTQYF.

The chain has TRBV5-4 and TRBJ1-1; 7 bases fit TRBD1. In germline, CDR1 is SGHNT, CDR2 YYREEE (reference sequence). CDR3 length: 11 amino acids. J lost 11 bases, V lost 5 bases, and 6 bases had no gene match. The CDR3 nucleotides read TGTGCCAGCAGATACCAGGGGGTGGCTTTCTTT. This sequence encodes CASRYQGVAFF.